Listed below are T cell receptor beta chains from one sample, sequenced in a study of control samples from healthy donors and cancer patients. Repertoires were generated with immunoSEQ multiplex PCR, while TCRdb's copy carries only in-frame clones and drops some. The repertoire has about 52,000 clones, 90% to 95% of them found once; the top ten carry approximately 2.4%. Sequences were obtained from blood. Receptor source: a young man in good health. Both conserved end residues are part of each CDR3. The D gene is left open where the match is weak. Only some rows state a clone size, as once, few, many or a class for expanded clones.

>TRBV27|TRBD1|TRBJ2-7|once
TGTGCCAGCAGTTTGGGAAGACAGGGAGAGTCCCACGAGCAGTACTTC
CASSLGRQGESHEQYF
>TRBV3-1/TRBV3-2|-|TRBJ1-5|few
TGTGCCAGCAGCCAAGATCCCTGGCCAAATCAGCCCCAGCATTTT
CASSQDPWPNQPQHF
>TRBV6-5|TRBD2|TRBJ2-7|-
TGTGCCAGCGGACTAGCGGGAGTTTACGAGCAGTACTTC
CASGLAGVYEQYF
>TRBV6-2/TRBV6-3|TRBD1|TRBJ1-2|-
TGTGCCAGCAGTTACACAGGGGACTATGGCTACACCTTC
CASSYTGDYGYTF
>TRBV3-1/TRBV3-2|-|TRBJ2-7|-
TGTGCCAGCAGCCCTGACCCCCGGAGCTCCTACGAGCAGTACTTC
CASSPDPRSSYEQYF
>TRBV24-1|-|TRBJ2-1|-
TGTGCCACCAGTGACCTAGCGGTCAAAGGGGGCAATGAGCAGTTCTTC
CATSDLAVKGGNEQFF
>TRBV7-8|TRBD1|TRBJ1-5|-
TGTGCCAGCAGCTTAGTTTCGGGACAGGGCCCGAATCAGCCCCAGCATTTT
CASSLVSGQGPNQPQHF
>TRBV5-1|TRBD2|TRBJ2-5|-
TGCGCCAGCAGCTTGTTCGGGGGGGCCGGGGAGACCCAGTACTTC
CASSLFGGAGETQYF
>TRBV5-1|-|TRBJ1-4|-
TGCGCCAGCAGCTTGCTTTGGGACGGCGGTCAAGGGGTTAATGAAAAACTGTTTTTT
CASSLLWDGGQGVNEKLFF
>TRBV28|-|TRBJ1-1|-
TGTGCCAGCACCCTCACAGGAACATATGAAGCTTTCTTT
CASTLTGTYEAFF
>TRBV27|-|TRBJ2-7|-
TGTGCCAGCAGTCCCCAGACGGGGTTATACGAGCAGTACTTC
CASSPQTGLYEQYF
>TRBV18|TRBD1|TRBJ1-1|once
TGTGCCAGCTCACCAAAAGCGCTACAGGGGGCGAACACTGAAGCTTTCTTT
CASSPKALQGANTEAFF
>TRBV6-5|-|TRBJ2-1|-
TGTGCCAGCAGCATGGAAGCCCGCAATGAGCAGTTCTTC
CASSMEARNEQFF
>TRBV24-1|-|TRBJ1-5|-
TGTGCCACCCCTGGCTGGGGCGAGAGGTGTGGCAATCAGCCCCAGCATTTT
CATPGWGERCGNQPQHF
>TRBV10-3|-|TRBJ2-2|-
TGTGCCATCAGCGCCTCAGGAGAGCTGTTTTTT
CAISASGELFF
>TRBV7-8|-|TRBJ1-6|-
TGTGCCAGCAGCTCCGACCTGGCCGTCTCCTATAATTCACCCCTCCACTTT
CASSSDLAVSYNSPLHF
>TRBV7-6|-|TRBJ2-7|-
TGTGCCAGCAGTTCCGCTTTCGCACAAGGGATCCCCTACGAGCAGTACTTC
CASSSAFAQGIPYEQYF
>TRBV5-4|-|TRBJ1-6|-
TGTGCCAGCAGCCTGGAGGGTACTAGCTCCTATAATTCACCCCTCCACTTT
CASSLEGTSSYNSPLHF
>TRBV7-2|-|TRBJ2-7|-
TGTGCCAGCAGCTCACAGGGATTCCCCGGGTACGAGCAGTACTTC
CASSSQGFPGYEQYF
>TRBV19|TRBD1|TRBJ2-7|-
TGTGCCAGTAGAACCAGGACAGGTCAACCCTACGAGCAGTACTTC
CASRTRTGQPYEQYF
>TRBV11-2|-|TRBJ1-6|-
TGTGCCAGCAGCTTAGACAGGGTAAATTCACCCCTCCACTTT
CASSLDRVNSPLHF
>TRBV28|TRBD1|TRBJ1-1|-
TGTGCCAGCAGCCCCGGGACAGGGGTCCCTGAAGCTTTCTTT
CASSPGTGVPEAFF
>TRBV4-3|TRBD2|TRBJ2-1|-
TGCGCCAGCAGCCAAGCGGGACTAGCGGTTAGTGAGCAGTTCTTC
CASSQAGLAVSEQFF
>TRBV5-6|-|TRBJ1-1|-
TGTGCCAGCAGCGCCAGGCACCGGGACGAGGCTTTCTTT
CASSARHRDEAFF
>TRBV6-2/TRBV6-3|-|TRBJ1-1|-
TGTGCCAGCAGTCCGCTTCAGGGGCCGGCTTTCTTT
CASSPLQGPAFF
>TRBV19|-|TRBJ2-2|few
TGTGCCAGTAGTCGGGGCGGGGAGCTGTTTTTT
CASSRGGELFF
>TRBV28|-|TRBJ1-1|-
TGTGCCAGCAGTTTGGGGGCAGGGACTGAAGCTTTCTTT
CASSLGAGTEAFF
>TRBV6-5|-|TRBJ1-4|-
TGTGCCAGCAGTTACTCAGTGGGAGACAATGAAAAACTGTTTTTT
CASSYSVGDNEKLFF
>TRBV27|-|TRBJ1-6|-
TGTGCCAGCAGTCCAGGACTGTATAATTCACCCCTCCACTTT
CASSPGLYNSPLHF
>TRBV7-9|-|TRBJ2-7|-
TGTGCCAGCAGCCCCGTTACCTACGAGCAGTACTTC
CASSPVTYEQYF
>TRBV24-1|-|TRBJ2-1|-
TGTGCCACCAGTGATTTGGCAGCCGAGCAGTTCTTC
CATSDLAAEQFF
>TRBV6-6|-|TRBJ1-4|-
TGTGCCAGCAGCCCCCCCGGGGTAAGAGAAAAACTGTTTTTT
CASSPPGVREKLFF
>TRBV5-4|TRBD2|TRBJ2-1|-
TGTGCCAGCAGCCCTGGGACTAGCCGACGATATTCCTACAATGAGCAGTTCTTC
CASSPGTSRRYSYNEQFF
>TRBV29-1|-|TRBJ1-2|-
TGCAGCGTTGAAGCCAGGGAAGGGTATGGCTACACCTTC
CSVEAREGYGYTF
>TRBV19|-|TRBJ1-2|once
TGTGCCAGTAGTATACTCCACCTTAAGGGAGGCTACACCTTC
CASSILHLKGGYTF
>TRBV2|TRBD1|TRBJ1-5|-
TGTGCCAGCGGGGGACAGGGTAGACAGCCCCAGCATTTT
CASGGQGRQPQHF
>TRBV14|-|TRBJ2-1|-
TGTGCCAGCAGCCAAATGCGCGGGAACTCCTACAATGAGCAGTTCTTC
CASSQMRGNSYNEQFF
>TRBV23-1|TRBD1|TRBJ2-4|-
TGCGCCAGCAGAAAAGACAGGGGGCCTGGAAACATTCAGTACTTC
CASRKDRGPGNIQYF
>TRBV4-3|-|TRBJ2-4|-
TGCGCCAGCAGCCAAGAAATCGGGGTAGCCAAAAACATTCAGTACTTC
CASSQEIGVAKNIQYF
>TRBV21-1|-|TRBJ2-1|-
TGTGCCAGCAGCAAAGAGGCCCCCCCGACTCTGCCTTACAATGAGCAGTTCTTC
CASSKEAPPTLPYNEQFF